The clone carrying this T cell receptor (beta chain) has just a few counts. The antigen is not known. In making TCR cDNA, 5'RACE template switching added a universal primer site and UMIs to it. TCRdb independently ran MiXCR on the 5' RACE reads; one entry per CDR3 protein. Of a few hundred thousand distinct CDR3 sequences in the sample, less than 20% are singletons; the top ten hold around a sixth. This entry belongs to a study of T cells after yellow fever vaccination. Background on the study: Any fraction with a low cell number was prepared using SMART-Seq v4 Ultra Low Input.

General study findings and limits: Weaker overall, the secondary response nonetheless peaked faster (day 5 versus 15). Few clonotypes appeared in both CD4 and CD8 compartments.

Germline V gene lookup returns CDR1 SGHKS and CDR2 YYEKEE (reference sequence). This CDR3 is 15 amino acids long. V was cut by 0 bases and J by 1 base, with 10 bases left in between. The source material was PBMCs, sampled around 5 days after the first yellow fever vaccination. This clonotype was sampled from a young man who received the YFV17D yellow fever vaccine. The rearrangement joins TRBV5-5 to TRBJ1-1; TRBD1 might be the D (6 bases). The CDR3 nucleotides are TGTGCCAGCAGCTTGGTGGGACAACAGAACACTGAAGCTTTCTTT. This gives the protein CASSLVGQQNTEAFF.